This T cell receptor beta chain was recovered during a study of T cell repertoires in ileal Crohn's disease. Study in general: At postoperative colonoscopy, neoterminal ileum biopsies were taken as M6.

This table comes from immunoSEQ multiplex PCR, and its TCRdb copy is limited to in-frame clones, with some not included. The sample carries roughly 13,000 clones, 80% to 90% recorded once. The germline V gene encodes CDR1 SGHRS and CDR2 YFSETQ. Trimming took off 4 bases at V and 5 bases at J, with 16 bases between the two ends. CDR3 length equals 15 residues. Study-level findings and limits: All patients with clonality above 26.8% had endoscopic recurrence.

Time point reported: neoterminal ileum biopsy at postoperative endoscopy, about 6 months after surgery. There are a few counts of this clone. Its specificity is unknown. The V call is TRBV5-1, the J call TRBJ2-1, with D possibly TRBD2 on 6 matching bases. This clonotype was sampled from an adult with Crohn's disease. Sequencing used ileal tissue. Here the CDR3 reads CASSLSGTEDNEQFF. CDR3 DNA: TGCGCCAGCAGCCTTTCCGGGACTGAAGACAATGAGCAGTTCTTC.